The 4 T cell receptor beta chains below all came from one sample that was sequenced in a study of T cell responses to AZD1222 COVID-19 vaccine. Clones were sequenced by immunoSEQ multiplex PCR, and TCRdb holds only the in-frame ones, with some missing. This sample has 15,000 to 19,000 clones, with 88% found just once. The sample consisted of peripheral blood, taken 28 days after the second AZD1222 dose. These receptors originate from an adult who received the AZD1222 COVID-19 vaccine.

The rearrangement links TRBV14 to TRBJ2-3; D is undetermined. Deletions cut 1 base from V and 7 bases from J, with 12 bases between. Germline V lookup: CDR1 SGHDN, CDR2 FVKESK. The CDR3 loop spans 14 amino acids. The CDR3 sequence: CASSQASAQNTQYF. CDR3 DNA: TGTGCCAGCAGCCAAGCCTCGGCGCAAAATACGCAGTATTTT.

This chain links TRBV3-1 (or the pseudogene TRBV3-2) with TRBJ2-1, with 14 nucleotides matching TRBD2. Germline V gene lookup returns CDR1 LGHDT and CDR2 YNNKEL (reference sequence). The CDR3 is 16 residues long. Germline trimming cut 4 bases from V and 10 bases from J; bases unmatched to any gene: 9. The CDR3 protein is CASSPRTSGGRIEQFF. In DNA, the CDR3 is TGTGCCAGCAGCCCACGGACTAGCGGGGGGCGTATCGAGCAGTTCTTC.

The gene calls are TRBV27 and TRBJ2-2, with D possibly being TRBD1 or TRBD2 (7 bases each). The CDR3 runs to 12 residues. Germline CDR1 reads MNHEY; CDR2 reads SMNVEV (reference sequence). With 8 bases removed from V and 7 bases from J, the gap between germline ends came to 11 bases. CDR3 residues: CASGRGHGELFF. CDR3 DNA sequence: TGTGCCAGCGGGAGGGGGCACGGGGAGCTGTTTTTT.

V and J are TRBV7-3 and TRBJ2-2; the match to TRBD1 covers 7 bases. J lost 5 bases, V lost 7 bases, and 7 bases had no gene match. The CDR3 is 14 residues long. CDR1 SGHTA and CDR2 FQGTGA come from the germline V gene. In DNA form, the CDR3 reads TGTGCCAGCAATGAAGAGGGGGCAACCGGGGAGCTGTTTTTT. Encoded protein: CASNEEGATGELFF.